The present entry profiles one T cell receptor (beta chain) with its context. These data are taken from a study of shared clonotypes between healthy human individuals. TCRdb's table, derived via immunoSEQ multiplex PCR, lists solely in-frame clones and lacks some. The sample lists roughly 530,000 clones, 90% to 96% seen once, with roughly 0.06% in the top ten. Germline V gene data show CDR1 as MNHEY and CDR2 as SMNVEV (reference sequence). Trimming took off 3 bases at V and 0 bases at J, with 0 bases between the two ends. CDR3 length equals 12 residues. The sequence came from a woman in her thirties in good health. The chain joins TRBV27 to TRBJ1-5, with D unresolved. Specimen: naive CD4+ T cells sorted from blood. The subset is: CD45RA+ positively selected. The CDR3 DNA reads TGTGCCAGCAGTTTTAGCAATCAGCCCCAGCATTTT. It specifies CASSFSNQPQHF.